This T cell receptor beta chain stems from a study of T cell repertoires in cytomegalovirus infection. On the study more broadly: Public TCR beta signatures indicated both CMV infection and matching HLA type.

Study conclusions and caveats: HLA-C-restricted CMV clonotypes gave the most frequent clonotype in two of eight donors.

A single record per CDR3 protein comes from TCRdb applying MiXCR to the reads. The profile shows about 310,000 distinct CDR3 sequences, roughly 25% of them singletons. The sample holds many counts of this clonotype. The antigen remains unidentified. Germline V gene lookup returns CDR1 SGHTA and CDR2 FQGNSA. V gave up 5 bases and J gave up 3 bases, with 6 bases separating them. This CDR3 contains 12 residues. The material sequenced was cultured PBMCs, taken from culture after CMV antigen stimulation. This chain links TRBV7-2 with TRBJ2-3, with no clear D. This clonotype was obtained from a human donor in good health (CMV status not recorded). Some clones in this sample may be carry-over from other donors' samples. In nucleotides, the CDR3 is TGTGCCAGCAGCACTACGACAGATACGCAGTATTTT. Translating gives CASSTTTDTQYF.